This T cell receptor (beta chain) was sequenced in a study of T cells after yellow fever vaccination. Points from the study as a whole: Just a small share of clonotypes turned up in the CD4 compartment as well as the CD8 compartment. Abundant clonotypes (contaminants from the bulk population) could be present in FACS-sorted repertoires.

Trimming took off 2 bases at V and 4 bases at J, with 12 bases between the two ends. Germline assignment: CDR1 MNHEY and CDR2 SVGAGI. The CDR3 consists of 15 residues. A universal primer site and UMIs were added as TCR cDNA was made by 5'RACE template switching. One entry per CDR3 protein results from TCRdb running MiXCR on the 5' RACE reads. This table holds 200,000 to 250,000 distinct CDR3 sequences, approximately 3% found once. This clonotype has at least ten counts. The antigen remains unidentified. The chain has TRBV6-5 and TRBJ1-3, with D unclear. This material consisted of CD4+ T cells sorted from PBMCs, taken 10 days after the yellow fever booster vaccination. The sequence was collected from a man between 18 and 35 years old who received the YFV17D yellow fever vaccine. CDR3 nucleotides: TGTGCCAGCAGTTACGCAGACGTCGCCGGAAACACCATATATTTT. Encoded protein: CASSYADVAGNTIYF.